This is a list of T cell receptor beta chains from one sample in a study of PD-1 blockade in classical Hodgkin lymphoma. The protocol was immunoSEQ multiplex PCR, while the TCRdb copy is restricted to in-frame clones and leaves out a portion. Found here are about 97,000 clones, over 70% of them singletons; the top ten hold 9% to 15%. Sequences were derived from peripheral blood mononuclear cells (PBMCs), sampled at baseline. The receptors stem from a human donor with classical Hodgkin lymphoma. Both conserved end residues are part of each CDR3. The order of the fields is V gene, D gene, J gene, clone size, CDR3 DNA, CDR3 protein. D genes are given only for firm matches. Some rows mark clone size as missing; the rest say once, few, many or name a class of expanded clone.

v_gene: TRBV11-3
d_gene: .
j_gene: TRBJ2-2
abundance: .
CDR3nt: TGTGCCAGCAGCTTAGGCGGGGCGAACACCGGGGAGCTGTTTTTT
CDR3aa: CASSLGGANTGELFF

v_gene: TRBV7-6
d_gene: TRBD1
j_gene: TRBJ1-5
abundance: .
CDR3nt: TGTGCCAGCAGCTTAGGGGGGACAGGTAGCAATCAGCCCCAGCATTTT
CDR3aa: CASSLGGTGSNQPQHF

v_gene: TRBV7-6
d_gene: TRBD1
j_gene: TRBJ1-3
abundance: .
CDR3nt: TGTGCCAGCAGCGAGGCCGGGACAGGGGCGTATGCCACCATATATTTT
CDR3aa: CASSEAGTGAYATIYF

v_gene: TRBV29-1
d_gene: TRBD2
j_gene: TRBJ2-1
abundance: .
CDR3nt: TGCAGCGTTGAAGGCGGGAGGGCCCTCGGTAATGAGCAGTTCTTC
CDR3aa: CSVEGGRALGNEQFF

v_gene: TRBV10-3
d_gene: TRBD2
j_gene: TRBJ2-2
abundance: many
CDR3nt: TGTGCCATCAGTGACCAGGGAGCGGGGAGGAACACCGGGGAGCTGTTTTTT
CDR3aa: CAISDQGAGRNTGELFF

v_gene: TRBV27
d_gene: TRBD2
j_gene: TRBJ2-1
abundance: .
CDR3nt: TGTGCCAGCAGTTTTAATCTAGCGGGGCCAAATGAGCAGTTCTTC
CDR3aa: CASSFNLAGPNEQFF

v_gene: TRBV20-1
d_gene: .
j_gene: TRBJ2-1
abundance: many
CDR3nt: TGCAGTGCTCTTACGCTTGAGCAGTTCTTC
CDR3aa: CSALTLEQFF

v_gene: TRBV6-6
d_gene: TRBD1
j_gene: TRBJ2-4
abundance: .
CDR3nt: TGTGCCAGCAGTTACCGGGGACAGGGACGGTACTTC
CDR3aa: CASSYRGQGRYF

v_gene: TRBV10-3
d_gene: TRBD1
j_gene: TRBJ2-7
abundance: .
CDR3nt: TGTGCCATCAGTAACCGGGACAGCCTCTCCTACGAGCAGTACTTC
CDR3aa: CAISNRDSLSYEQYF

v_gene: TRBV30
d_gene: .
j_gene: TRBJ2-4
abundance: .
CDR3nt: TGTGCCTGGAGCGGGGCCATAGCCAAAAACATTCAGTACTTC
CDR3aa: CAWSGAIAKNIQYF

v_gene: TRBV10-3
d_gene: .
j_gene: TRBJ1-5
abundance: .
CDR3nt: TGTGCCATCAGGACAGACCCCAATCAGCCCCAGCATTTT
CDR3aa: CAIRTDPNQPQHF

v_gene: TRBV28
d_gene: .
j_gene: TRBJ2-1
abundance: .
CDR3nt: TGTGCCAGCAGTCCCTGGGGGGGGGCGAAAAATGAGCAGTTCTTC
CDR3aa: CASSPWGGAKNEQFF

v_gene: TRBV5-5
d_gene: .
j_gene: TRBJ1-1
abundance: .
CDR3nt: TGTGCCAGCAGCTTGTTGGGGCAGAGTGAAGCTTTCTTT
CDR3aa: CASSLLGQSEAFF

v_gene: TRBV30
d_gene: TRBD1
j_gene: TRBJ1-2
abundance: .
CDR3nt: TGTGCCTGGGGACAGGGGAACTATGGCTACACCTTC
CDR3aa: CAWGQGNYGYTF

v_gene: TRBV11-3
d_gene: .
j_gene: TRBJ2-2
abundance: .
CDR3nt: TGTGCCAGCAGCTTAGGGCCAGCTACCGGGGAGCTGTTTTTT
CDR3aa: CASSLGPATGELFF

v_gene: TRBV20-1
d_gene: .
j_gene: TRBJ2-3
abundance: .
CDR3nt: TGCAGTGCTAGTTGGCAAGATACGCAGTATTTT
CDR3aa: CSASWQDTQYF

v_gene: TRBV6-5
d_gene: .
j_gene: TRBJ2-2
abundance: few
CDR3nt: TGTGCCAGCAGTTACCAGCCGGCAAACACCGGGGAGCTGTTTTTT
CDR3aa: CASSYQPANTGELFF

v_gene: TRBV2
d_gene: TRBD2
j_gene: TRBJ2-7
abundance: few
CDR3nt: TGTGCCAGCATGGGGACTAGGGGGGCGGGGAGCGAGCAGTACTTC
CDR3aa: CASMGTRGAGSEQYF

v_gene: TRBV6-1
d_gene: .
j_gene: TRBJ2-1
abundance: .
CDR3nt: TGTGCCAGCAGTGAAGCCTGGGAGCAGTTCTTC
CDR3aa: CASSEAWEQFF

v_gene: TRBV6-5
d_gene: .
j_gene: TRBJ2-7
abundance: few
CDR3nt: TGTGCCAGCAGTTACTCGGGACGGAGCAACGAGCAGTACTTC
CDR3aa: CASSYSGRSNEQYF

v_gene: TRBV2
d_gene: TRBD2
j_gene: TRBJ2-6
abundance: .
CDR3nt: TGTGCCAGCAGTACCTCGGCGAGCGGGGCCGCCGTCCTGACTTTC
CDR3aa: CASSTSASGAAVLTF

v_gene: TRBV6-5
d_gene: .
j_gene: TRBJ2-3
abundance: .
CDR3nt: TGTGCCAGCACAGCCTGGGCTACAGATACGCAGTATTTT
CDR3aa: CASTAWATDTQYF

v_gene: TRBV7-9
d_gene: .
j_gene: TRBJ2-7
abundance: .
CDR3nt: TGTGCCATCGAAACAGGCAGGGTCGGCGAGCAGTACTTC
CDR3aa: CAIETGRVGEQYF

v_gene: TRBV28
d_gene: .
j_gene: TRBJ2-1
abundance: .
CDR3nt: TGTGCCAGCAGTTCGGTAGGGGGGGGTTACAATGAGCAGTTCTTC
CDR3aa: CASSSVGGGYNEQFF

v_gene: TRBV7-3
d_gene: .
j_gene: TRBJ2-7
abundance: .
CDR3nt: TGTGCCAGCAGCTTAAGGGCAGAAGGGCCCTGGGAGCAGTACTTC
CDR3aa: CASSLRAEGPWEQYF

v_gene: TRBV2
d_gene: TRBD2
j_gene: TRBJ2-2
abundance: .
CDR3nt: TGTGCCACCTACGGGACTAGCGGGAGTACCGGGGAGCTGTTTTTT
CDR3aa: CATYGTSGSTGELFF

v_gene: TRBV21-1
d_gene: .
j_gene: TRBJ1-1
abundance: .
CDR3nt: TGTGCCAGCCTTCTTCCTTCCGGCAACAGGCTTGGCACTGAAGCTTTCTTT
CDR3aa: CASLLPSGNRLGTEAFF

v_gene: TRBV14
d_gene: TRBD2
j_gene: TRBJ2-1
abundance: .
CDR3nt: TGTGCCAGCAGCCTGACTAGCGGGAGTGTTGGGTTCTTC
CDR3aa: CASSLTSGSVGFF

v_gene: TRBV4-2
d_gene: TRBD1
j_gene: TRBJ1-2
abundance: once
CDR3nt: TGTGCCAGCAGCCAGACAGGGTTCGATGGCTACACCTTC
CDR3aa: CASSQTGFDGYTF

v_gene: TRBV30
d_gene: .
j_gene: TRBJ2-2
abundance: .
CDR3nt: TGTGCCTGGAGTGTACTTAGGGAGCTGTTTTTT
CDR3aa: CAWSVLRELFF

v_gene: TRBV9
d_gene: TRBD1
j_gene: TRBJ1-2
abundance: few
CDR3nt: TGTGCCAGCAGCCCAACTGGGGGACAGGGTGCCTACACCTTC
CDR3aa: CASSPTGGQGAYTF

v_gene: TRBV10-3
d_gene: TRBD2
j_gene: TRBJ2-1
abundance: .
CDR3nt: TGTGCCATCAGTGCCGCTAGCGGAGCTTACAATGAGCAGTTCTTC
CDR3aa: CAISAASGAYNEQFF

v_gene: TRBV7-2
d_gene: .
j_gene: TRBJ1-1
abundance: .
CDR3nt: TGTGCCAGCAGCCCTACTTTTACCTCTACTCCAGGCACTGAAGCTTTCTTT
CDR3aa: CASSPTFTSTPGTEAFF

v_gene: TRBV19
d_gene: .
j_gene: TRBJ1-5
abundance: .
CDR3nt: TGTGCCGTGGGGGGGGCCTTTCCCAATCAGCCCCAGCATTTT
CDR3aa: CAVGGAFPNQPQHF

v_gene: TRBV28
d_gene: .
j_gene: TRBJ2-7
abundance: few
CDR3nt: TGTGCCAGCAGTTTATCGGACGGAGCCTACGAGCAGTACTTC
CDR3aa: CASSLSDGAYEQYF